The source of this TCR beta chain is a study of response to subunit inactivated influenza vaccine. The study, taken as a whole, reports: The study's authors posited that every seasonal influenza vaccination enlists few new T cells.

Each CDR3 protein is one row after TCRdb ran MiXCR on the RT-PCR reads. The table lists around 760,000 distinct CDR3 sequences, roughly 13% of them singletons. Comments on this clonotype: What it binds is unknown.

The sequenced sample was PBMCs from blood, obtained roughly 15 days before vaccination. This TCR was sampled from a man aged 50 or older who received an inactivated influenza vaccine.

The CDR3 reads CASSQGRGGGETQYF. The CDR3 bases are TGTGCCAGCAGCCAGGGACGGGGGGGCGGAGAGACCCAGTACTTC. The rearrangement uses TRBV3-1 and TRBJ2-5; TRBD2 matches at 8 bases. The CDR3 runs to 15 residues. Germline V gene sequence: CDR1 LGHDT, CDR2 YNNKEL (reference sequence). The V and J ends lost 3 bases and 4 bases, in that order; junction bases with no gene match: 7.